Listed below are T cell receptor beta chains from one sample, sequenced in a study of blood T cell repertoires in COVID-19. Assay used: immunoSEQ multiplex PCR; TCRdb lists only in-frame clones, some missing. The sample has some 110,000 clones; roughly 85% are singletons. The source material was peripheral blood. These receptors were taken from a man in his forties with acute or convalescent COVID-19. Both conserved end residues are part of each CDR3. Fields, in order: D gene, clone size, J gene, V gene, CDR3 length, CDR3 DNA, CDR3 protein. A D gene is named only where the DNA matches it firmly. Clone size is shown for a subset of rows, as once, few, many or a class of expanded clone.

d_call: .
clone_size: .
j_call: TRBJ2-4
v_call: TRBV10-1
cdr3_length: 12
cdr3_nt: TGCGCCAGCGGGCCGGCCAAAAACATTCAGTACTTC
cdr3_aa: CASGPAKNIQYF

d_call: TRBD1
clone_size: .
j_call: TRBJ1-1
v_call: TRBV5-1
cdr3_length: 15
cdr3_nt: TGCGCCAGCAGCTTGGTAGCAGGGGGGAACACTGAAGCTTTCTTT
cdr3_aa: CASSLVAGGNTEAFF

d_call: .
clone_size: .
j_call: TRBJ2-3
v_call: TRBV9
cdr3_length: 15
cdr3_nt: TGTGCCAGCAGCTTTCTAGGGAGAGGGACAGATACGCAGTATTTT
cdr3_aa: CASSFLGRGTDTQYF

d_call: .
clone_size: .
j_call: TRBJ2-3
v_call: TRBV5-4
cdr3_length: 18
cdr3_nt: TGTGCCAGCAGCCGAAAACGGGTCTCCGACTCTAGCACAGATACGCAGTATTTT
cdr3_aa: CASSRKRVSDSSTDTQYF

d_call: .
clone_size: few
j_call: TRBJ1-6
v_call: TRBV6-1
cdr3_length: 16
cdr3_nt: TGTGCCAGCAGTGAATTCTCCAGGGGCGCCCTTTCACCCCTCCACTTT
cdr3_aa: CASSEFSRGALSPLHF

d_call: .
clone_size: .
j_call: TRBJ2-5
v_call: TRBV7-3
cdr3_length: 13
cdr3_nt: TGTGCCAGCAGCTCTACTAGAGGGGAGACCCAGTACTTC
cdr3_aa: CASSSTRGETQYF

d_call: .
clone_size: .
j_call: TRBJ1-5
v_call: TRBV4-3
cdr3_length: 15
cdr3_nt: TGCGCCAGCAGCCTGGATGGGGCTGTCAATCAGCCCCAGCATTTT
cdr3_aa: CASSLDGAVNQPQHF

d_call: TRBD2
clone_size: .
j_call: TRBJ2-1
v_call: TRBV5-6
cdr3_length: 15
cdr3_nt: TGTGCCAGCAGAACGCCGGGACTACCCATTAATGAGCAGTTCTTC
cdr3_aa: CASRTPGLPINEQFF

d_call: .
clone_size: once
j_call: TRBJ1-2
v_call: TRBV18
cdr3_length: 14
cdr3_nt: TGTGCCAGCTCACCACTACCCAGGGATGGTGGCTACACCTTC
cdr3_aa: CASSPLPRDGGYTF

d_call: TRBD1
clone_size: .
j_call: TRBJ1-1
v_call: TRBV6-5
cdr3_length: 14
cdr3_nt: TGTGCCAGCAGTTACGACAGGGGTGGGACTGAAGCTTTCTTT
cdr3_aa: CASSYDRGGTEAFF

d_call: TRBD2
clone_size: .
j_call: TRBJ2-3
v_call: TRBV7-6
cdr3_length: 15
cdr3_nt: TGTGCCAGCAGCTTAGTCCGGGAGGCCACAGATACGCAGTATTTT
cdr3_aa: CASSLVREATDTQYF

d_call: .
clone_size: .
j_call: TRBJ1-2
v_call: TRBV5-6
cdr3_length: 12
cdr3_nt: TGTGCCAGCAGCTTGGAGAGCTATGGCTACACCTTC
cdr3_aa: CASSLESYGYTF

d_call: .
clone_size: .
j_call: TRBJ2-2
v_call: TRBV7-3
cdr3_length: 15
cdr3_nt: TGTGCCAGCAGCTTAGTGGGAGTGGGCACCGGGGAGCTGTTTTTT
cdr3_aa: CASSLVGVGTGELFF

d_call: .
clone_size: .
j_call: TRBJ2-5
v_call: TRBV18
cdr3_length: 13
cdr3_nt: TGTGCCAGCTCACCAAATTTGGCAGAGACCCAGTACTTC
cdr3_aa: CASSPNLAETQYF

d_call: .
clone_size: .
j_call: TRBJ2-1
v_call: TRBV19
cdr3_length: 17
cdr3_nt: TGTGCCAGTAGTATAGATCCCCCCCGGGAGTACTACAATGAGCAGTTCTTC
cdr3_aa: CASSIDPPREYYNEQFF

d_call: TRBD2
clone_size: .
j_call: TRBJ2-5
v_call: TRBV7-2
cdr3_length: 16
cdr3_nt: TGTGCCAGCAGTGCTCTAAGCGGGGGGGCCGGGGAGACCCAGTACTTC
cdr3_aa: CASSALSGGAGETQYF

d_call: TRBD2
clone_size: .
j_call: TRBJ2-2
v_call: TRBV29-1
cdr3_length: 14
cdr3_nt: TGCAGCGTTGGACTAGCGCAGAACACCGGGGAGCTGTTTTTT
cdr3_aa: CSVGLAQNTGELFF

d_call: TRBD1
clone_size: .
j_call: TRBJ1-5
v_call: TRBV7-2
cdr3_length: 16
cdr3_nt: TGTGCCAGCAGCGACCGGGACAGGCTTACCCATCAGCCCCAGCATTTT
cdr3_aa: CASSDRDRLTHQPQHF

d_call: .
clone_size: .
j_call: TRBJ1-5
v_call: TRBV6-1
cdr3_length: 15
cdr3_nt: TGTGCCAGCAGTGAAAGGATCCGGGGGTTACAGCCCCAGCATTTT
cdr3_aa: CASSERIRGLQPQHF

d_call: TRBD2
clone_size: .
j_call: TRBJ2-4
v_call: TRBV5-6
cdr3_length: 15
cdr3_nt: TGTGCCAGCAGCTTCAGGGAGAGCGGGGCGAACATTCAGTACTTC
cdr3_aa: CASSFRESGANIQYF

d_call: .
clone_size: .
j_call: TRBJ2-7
v_call: TRBV10-3
cdr3_length: 11
cdr3_nt: TGTGCCATCAGTGCAGGGTACGAGCAGTACTTC
cdr3_aa: CAISAGYEQYF

d_call: TRBD2
clone_size: .
j_call: TRBJ2-7
v_call: TRBV6-1
cdr3_length: 15
cdr3_nt: TGTGCCAGCAGTGAAGCAGGGACTAGTATCTACGAGCAGTACTTC
cdr3_aa: CASSEAGTSIYEQYF

d_call: .
clone_size: .
j_call: TRBJ1-2
v_call: TRBV7-8
cdr3_length: 14
cdr3_nt: TGTGCCAGCAGGTTGACCGACGGACTCTATGGCTACACCTTC
cdr3_aa: CASRLTDGLYGYTF

d_call: .
clone_size: .
j_call: TRBJ2-2
v_call: TRBV4-3
cdr3_length: 14
cdr3_nt: TGCGCCAGCAGCCACTCCCTCTTTTCCGGGGAGCTGTTTTTT
cdr3_aa: CASSHSLFSGELFF